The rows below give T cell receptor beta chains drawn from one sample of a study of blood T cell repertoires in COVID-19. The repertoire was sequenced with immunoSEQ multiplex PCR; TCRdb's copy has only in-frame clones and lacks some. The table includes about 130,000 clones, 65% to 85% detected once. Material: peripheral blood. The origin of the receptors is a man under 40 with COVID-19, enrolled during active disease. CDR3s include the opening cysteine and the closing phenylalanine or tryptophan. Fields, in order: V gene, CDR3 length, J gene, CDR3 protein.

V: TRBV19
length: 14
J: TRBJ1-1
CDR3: CAATPGTGATEAFF

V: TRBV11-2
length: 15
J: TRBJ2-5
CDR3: CASSPGQGIRETQYF

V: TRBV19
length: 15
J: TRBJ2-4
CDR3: CASSILPVAKNIQYF

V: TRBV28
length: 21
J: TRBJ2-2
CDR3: CASSSQPGQGPSLPNTGELFF

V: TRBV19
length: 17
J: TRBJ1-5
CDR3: CASSRETGRLGNQPQHF

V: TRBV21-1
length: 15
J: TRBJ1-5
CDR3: CASSPGTGNNQPQHF

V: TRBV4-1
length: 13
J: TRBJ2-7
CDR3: CASSRDSTYEQYF

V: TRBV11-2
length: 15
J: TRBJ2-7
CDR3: CASSHSSRGAYEQYF

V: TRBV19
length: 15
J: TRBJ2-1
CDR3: CASRARTGSYNEQFF

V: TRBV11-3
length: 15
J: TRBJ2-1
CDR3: CASNPGLADNNEQFF

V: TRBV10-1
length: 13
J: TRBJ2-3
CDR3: CASSQQGADTQYF

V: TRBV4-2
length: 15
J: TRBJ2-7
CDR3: CASSQGGGVLHEQYF

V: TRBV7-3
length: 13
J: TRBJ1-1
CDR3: CASSPTPNTEAFF

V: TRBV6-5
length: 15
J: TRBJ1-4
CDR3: CASSYRGTGQEKLFF

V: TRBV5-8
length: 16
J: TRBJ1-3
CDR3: CASSLEPTGSGNTIYF

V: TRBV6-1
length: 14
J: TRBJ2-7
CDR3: CASSERGGTAQQYF

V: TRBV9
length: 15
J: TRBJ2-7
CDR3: CASSLDGGHSYEQYF

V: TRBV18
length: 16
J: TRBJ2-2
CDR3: CASSPQIRANTGELFF

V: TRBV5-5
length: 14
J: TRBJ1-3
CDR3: CASRNTKSGNTIYF

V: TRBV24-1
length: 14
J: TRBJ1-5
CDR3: CATSDFISNQPQHF

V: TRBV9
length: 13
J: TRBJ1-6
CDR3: CASSPGDNSPLHF

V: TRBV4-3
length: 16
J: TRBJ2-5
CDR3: CASSQEGAGKGETQYF

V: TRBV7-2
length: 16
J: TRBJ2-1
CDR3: CASSSRGSSSYNEQFF

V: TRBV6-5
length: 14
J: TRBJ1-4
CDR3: CASRSTGDGEKLFF

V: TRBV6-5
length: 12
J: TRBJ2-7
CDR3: CATSDSTYEQYF

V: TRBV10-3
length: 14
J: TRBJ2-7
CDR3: CAISAGTTTYEQYF

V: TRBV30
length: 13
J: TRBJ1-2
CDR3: CAWSGGRASGYTF

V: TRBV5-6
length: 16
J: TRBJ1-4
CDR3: CASSSGTGVANEKLFF

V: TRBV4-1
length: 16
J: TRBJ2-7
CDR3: CASSHAGTAAGREQYF

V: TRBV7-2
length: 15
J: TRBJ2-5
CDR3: CASSAPDSHQETQYF

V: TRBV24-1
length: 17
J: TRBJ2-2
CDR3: CATSDPRTGGNTGELFF

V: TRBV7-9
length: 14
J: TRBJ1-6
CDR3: CASRQAIRNSPLHF

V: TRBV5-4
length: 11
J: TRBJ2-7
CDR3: CASTIRGEQYF

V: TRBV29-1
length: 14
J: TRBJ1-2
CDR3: CSSLGGAGVYGYTF

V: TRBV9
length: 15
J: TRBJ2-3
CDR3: CASSPSGDSTDTQYF

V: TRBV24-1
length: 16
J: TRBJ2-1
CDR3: CATSDFRGSSYNEQFF